This T cell receptor beta chain came from a study of control samples from healthy donors and cancer patients (dated by TCRdb to the early 2020s). On this clone itself: Its target antigen remains unknown. Base qualities are missing; no much larger clone stands one base away.

The CDR3 contains 13 residues, cysteine and phenylalanine counted. Only the CDR3 region is kept as DNA, spanning 39 bases read in frame from base 1. At the junction V is shortened by 3 bases and J by 3 bases, with 11 bases in between. According to the germline V gene (reference sequence), CDR1 reads GTSNPN and CDR2 reads SVGIG. Library construction relied on the immunoSEQ multiplex PCR assay. TCRdb's version of the immuneACCESS table is confined to in-frame rearrangements and falls short of the full clone set. An unresolved V gene accounts for under half of the shortfall where checked; the remainder is of unknown origin. The sample table contains 120,000 or so clones; only one count was recorded for about nine tenths of them. 2% to 2.5% of the sample goes to the ten largest clones.

Source material: blood. The receptor chain draws on TRBV30 and TRBJ1-1; perhaps TRBD1 is the D gene, with 5 bases matching. This TCR was recovered from a young man in good health. The CDR3 region has the sequence CAWRADRYTEAFF. The bases are TGTGCCTGGAGAGCCGACAGATACACTGAAGCTTTCTTT.